The clone carrying this T cell receptor (beta chain) was seen a single time. This CDR3 region has 16 residues. Germline values: CDR1 SGHAT, CDR2 FQDESV (reference sequence). Losses at the gene ends were 7 bases for V and 1 base for J; bases not matched to a gene: 10. These data belong to a study of T cell changes during pregnancy in multiple sclerosis. Assay used: immunoSEQ multiplex PCR; TCRdb lists only in-frame clones, some missing. The profile covers 90,000 to 120,000 clones, with 80% to 95% appearing a single time and 3.5% taken by the ten largest. Material: peripheral blood, obtained after pregnancy. This TCR was sampled from a female donor with multiple sclerosis, enrolled in a pregnancy study. V and J are TRBV11-1 and TRBJ2-3; 8 bases align to TRBD1. CDR3 nucleotides: TGTGCCAGCAAGGTGGGACCGGGACAGGGCACAGATACGCAGTATTTT. Amino acid sequence: CASKVGPGQGTDTQYF.